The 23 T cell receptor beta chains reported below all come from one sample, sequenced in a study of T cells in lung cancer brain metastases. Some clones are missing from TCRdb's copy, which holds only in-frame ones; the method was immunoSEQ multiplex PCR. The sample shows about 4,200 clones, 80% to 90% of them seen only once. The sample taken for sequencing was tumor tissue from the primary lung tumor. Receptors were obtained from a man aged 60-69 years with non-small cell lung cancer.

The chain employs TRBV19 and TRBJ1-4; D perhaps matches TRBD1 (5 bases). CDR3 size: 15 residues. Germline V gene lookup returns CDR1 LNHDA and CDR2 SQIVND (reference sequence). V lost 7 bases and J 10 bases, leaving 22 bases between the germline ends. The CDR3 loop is CASTPSRDGPLKLFF. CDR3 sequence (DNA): TGTGCCAGTACCCCCTCCCGGGACGGCCCTCTAAAACTGTTTTTT.

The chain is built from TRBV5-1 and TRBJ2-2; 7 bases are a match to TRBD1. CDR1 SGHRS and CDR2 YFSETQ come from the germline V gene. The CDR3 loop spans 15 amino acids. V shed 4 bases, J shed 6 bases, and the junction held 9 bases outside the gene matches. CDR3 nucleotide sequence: TGCGCCAGCAGCCCACGGGACAGTGCGGCCGGGGAGCTGTTTTTT. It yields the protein CASSPRDSAAGELFF. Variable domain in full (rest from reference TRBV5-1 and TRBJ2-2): KAGVTQTPRYLIKTRGQQVTLSCSPISGHRSVSWYQQTPGQGLQFLFEYFSETQRNKGNFPGRFSGRQFSNSRSEMNVSTLELGDSALYLCASSPRDSAAGELFFGEGSRLTVL.

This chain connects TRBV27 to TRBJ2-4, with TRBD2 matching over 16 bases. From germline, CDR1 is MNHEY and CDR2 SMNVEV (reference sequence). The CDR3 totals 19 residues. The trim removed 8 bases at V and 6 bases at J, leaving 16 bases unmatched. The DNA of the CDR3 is TGTGCCAGCCGCCGTCAGGGACTAGCGGGGGGGCCGGAGGGAAACATTCAGTACTTC. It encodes CASRRQGLAGGPEGNIQYF.

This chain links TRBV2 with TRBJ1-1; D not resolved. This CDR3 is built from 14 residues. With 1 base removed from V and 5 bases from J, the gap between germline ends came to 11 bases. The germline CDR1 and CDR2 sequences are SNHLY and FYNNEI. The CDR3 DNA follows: TGTGCCAGCAGTGAAGAAATGGGTATGACTGAAGCTTTCTTT. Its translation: CASSEEMGMTEAFF. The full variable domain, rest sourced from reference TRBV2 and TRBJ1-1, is EPEVTQTPSHQVTQMGQEVILRCVPISNHLYFYWYRQILGQKVEFLVSFYNNEISEKSEIFDDQFSVERPDGSNFTLKIRSTKLEDSAMYFCASSEEMGMTEAFFGQGTRLTVV.

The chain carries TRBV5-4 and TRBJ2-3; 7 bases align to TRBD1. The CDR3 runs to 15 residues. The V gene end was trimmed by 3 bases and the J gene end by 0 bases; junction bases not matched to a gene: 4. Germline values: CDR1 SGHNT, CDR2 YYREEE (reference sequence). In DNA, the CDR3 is TGTGCCAGCAGCTACGGACAGGCTAGCACAGATACGCAGTATTTT. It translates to CASSYGQASTDTQYF.

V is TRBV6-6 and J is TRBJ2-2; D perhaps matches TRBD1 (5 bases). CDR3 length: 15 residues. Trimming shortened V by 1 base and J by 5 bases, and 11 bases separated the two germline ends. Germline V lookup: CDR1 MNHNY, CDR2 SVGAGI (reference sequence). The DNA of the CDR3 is TGTGCCAGCAGTTACTTAAGACAGACTACCGGGGAGCTGTTTTTT. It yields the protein CASSYLRQTTGELFF.

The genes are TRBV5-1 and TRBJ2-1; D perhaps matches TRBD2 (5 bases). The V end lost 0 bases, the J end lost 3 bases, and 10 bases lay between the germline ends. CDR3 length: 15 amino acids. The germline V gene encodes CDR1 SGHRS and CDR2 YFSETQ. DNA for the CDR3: TGCGCCAGCAGCTTGGGAGGGAATGACTACAATGAGCAGTTCTTC. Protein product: CASSLGGNDYNEQFF.

CDR3 sequence reads: CASSYGVGGTYEQYF. In nucleotides, the CDR3 is TGTGCCAGCAGTTACGGGGTTGGGGGGACCTACGAGCAGTACTTC. The J gene is TRBJ2-7, the V gene TRBV6-5; a possible D gene is TRBD2 (6 bases). Per the germline V gene, CDR1 is MNHEY and CDR2 is SVGAGI. Trimming removed 2 bases from V and 2 bases from J, with 13 bases in between. The CDR3 consists of 15 residues.

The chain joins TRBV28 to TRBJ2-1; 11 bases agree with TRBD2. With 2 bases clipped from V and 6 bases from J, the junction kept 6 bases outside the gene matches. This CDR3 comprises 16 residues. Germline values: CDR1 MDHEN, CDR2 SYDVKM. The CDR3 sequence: CASSLGLAGGFNEQFF. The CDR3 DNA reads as TGTGCCAGCAGTTTAGGGCTAGCGGGAGGATTCAATGAGCAGTTCTTC.

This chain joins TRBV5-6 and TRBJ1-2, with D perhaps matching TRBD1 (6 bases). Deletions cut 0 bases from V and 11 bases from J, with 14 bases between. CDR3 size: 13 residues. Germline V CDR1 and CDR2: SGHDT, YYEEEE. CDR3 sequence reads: CASSLEGGFGYTF. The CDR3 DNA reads TGTGCCAGCAGCTTGGAAGGGGGATTTGGTTACACCTTC.

The CDR3, as DNA: TGTGCCAGCAGCCCGACAGGGGGCGCGACAGGCGAGCAGTACTTC. This gives the protein CASSPTGGATGEQYF. The chain employs TRBV5-6 and TRBJ2-7, with 10 bases lining up with TRBD1. CDR1 and CDR2 from the germline V gene are SGHDT and YYEEEE. The CDR3 totals 15 residues. The ends lost 4 bases at V and 6 bases at J; junction bases unmatched: 10.

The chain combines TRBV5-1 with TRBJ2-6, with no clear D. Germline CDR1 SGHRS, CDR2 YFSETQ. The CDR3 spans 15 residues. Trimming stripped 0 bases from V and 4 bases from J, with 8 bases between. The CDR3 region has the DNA TGCGCCAGCAGCTTGGAAGGGCCCGGGGCCAACGTCCTGACTTTC. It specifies CASSLEGPGANVLTF. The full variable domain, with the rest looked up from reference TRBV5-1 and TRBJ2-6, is KAGVTQTPRYLIKTRGQQVTLSCSPISGHRSVSWYQQTPGQGLQFLFEYFSETQRNKGNFPGRFSGRQFSNSRSEMNVSTLELGDSALYLCASSLEGPGANVLTFGAGSRLTVL.

CDR3 residues: CASSVLHRAMNTEAFF. The CDR3 coding sequence is TGTGCCAGCAGCGTCCTACACAGGGCCATGAACACTGAAGCTTTCTTT. This chain joins TRBV7-8 and TRBJ1-1, with a tentative D call TRBD1 (6 bases). Between the trimmed V and J ends, which lost 5 bases and 0 bases, there was a span of 16 bases. This CDR3 has 16 amino acids. Germline V gene lookup returns CDR1 SGHVS and CDR2 FQNEAQ.

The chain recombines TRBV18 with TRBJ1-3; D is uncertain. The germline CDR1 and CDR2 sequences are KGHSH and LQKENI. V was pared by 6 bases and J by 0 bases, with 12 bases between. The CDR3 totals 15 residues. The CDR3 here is CASSLGPNSGNTIYF. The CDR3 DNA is TGTGCCAGCTCCCTCGGCCCCAACTCTGGAAACACCATATATTTT.

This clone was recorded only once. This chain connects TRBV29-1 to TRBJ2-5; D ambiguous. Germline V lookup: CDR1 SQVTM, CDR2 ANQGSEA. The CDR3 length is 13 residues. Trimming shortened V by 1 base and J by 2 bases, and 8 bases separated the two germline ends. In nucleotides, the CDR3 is TGCAGCGTTGAAGCGGCTGTACAAGAGACCCAGTACTTC. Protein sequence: CSVEAAVQETQYF.

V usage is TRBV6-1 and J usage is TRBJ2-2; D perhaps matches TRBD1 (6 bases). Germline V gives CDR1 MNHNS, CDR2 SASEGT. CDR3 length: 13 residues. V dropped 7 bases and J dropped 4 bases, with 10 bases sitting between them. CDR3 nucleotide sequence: TGTGCCAGCAACCTACAGGGCACCGGGGAGCTGTTTTTT. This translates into CASNLQGTGELFF.

CDR3 nucleotide sequence: TGTGCCAGCAGCTTAAGCGGCAGATGGATCTCTGAAGCTTTCTTT. This encodes CASSLSGRWISEAFF. The chain uses TRBV11-2 and TRBJ1-1; no firm D call. CDR1 is SGHAT, CDR2 FQNNGV, per germline. Trimming cost V 2 bases and J 6 bases, with 16 bases left between them. There are 15 residues in the CDR3.

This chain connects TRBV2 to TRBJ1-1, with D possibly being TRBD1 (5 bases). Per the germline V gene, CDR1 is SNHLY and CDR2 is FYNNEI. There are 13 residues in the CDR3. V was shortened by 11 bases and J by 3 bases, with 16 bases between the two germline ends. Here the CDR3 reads CAAFPQEDTEAFF. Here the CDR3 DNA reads TGTGCCGCTTTTCCACAGGAGGACACTGAAGCTTTCTTT.

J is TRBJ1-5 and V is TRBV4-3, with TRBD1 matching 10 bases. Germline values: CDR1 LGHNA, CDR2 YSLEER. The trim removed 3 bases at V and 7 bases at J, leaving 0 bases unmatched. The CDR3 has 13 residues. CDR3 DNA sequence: TGCGCCAGCAGCCAGGACAGGGGGCAGCCCCAGCATTTT. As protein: CASSQDRGQPQHF.

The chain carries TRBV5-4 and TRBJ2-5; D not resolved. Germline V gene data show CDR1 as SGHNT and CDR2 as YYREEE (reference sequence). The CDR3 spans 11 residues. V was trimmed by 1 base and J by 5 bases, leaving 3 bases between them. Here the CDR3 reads CASSLQETQYF. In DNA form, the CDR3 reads TGTGCCAGCAGCTTGCAGGAGACCCAGTACTTC.

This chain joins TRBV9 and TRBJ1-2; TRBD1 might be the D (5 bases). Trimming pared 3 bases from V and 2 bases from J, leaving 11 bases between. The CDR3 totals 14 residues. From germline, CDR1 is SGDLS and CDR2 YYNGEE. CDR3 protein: CASSASRDNYGYTF. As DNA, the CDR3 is TGTGCCAGCAGCGCTAGCCGGGACAACTATGGCTACACCTTC.

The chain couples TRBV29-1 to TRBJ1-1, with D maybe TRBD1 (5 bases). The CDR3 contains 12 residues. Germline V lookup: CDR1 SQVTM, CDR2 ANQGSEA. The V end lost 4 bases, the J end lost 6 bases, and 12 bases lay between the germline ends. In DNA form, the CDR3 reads TGCAGCGTTGGCTCTCTGGGGGCTGAAGCTTTCTTT. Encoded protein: CSVGSLGAEAFF.

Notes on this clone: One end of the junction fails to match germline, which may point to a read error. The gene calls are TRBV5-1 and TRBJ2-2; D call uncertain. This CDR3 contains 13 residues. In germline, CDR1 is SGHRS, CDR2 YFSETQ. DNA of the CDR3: TGCGTCAGCAGCTTAGAGAGGAGAGGGGAGCTGTTTTTT. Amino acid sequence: CVSSLERRGELFF.